The entry below describes one T cell receptor (beta chain). The length of the CDR3 is 16 residues. Looked up from germline, CDR1 is SGHVS and CDR2 is FQNEAQ. With 5 bases removed from V and 2 bases from J, the gap between germline ends came to 16 bases. Here immunoSEQ multiplex PCR was the method, and the copy in TCRdb shows in-frame clones only, minus some. The table has millions of clones, 80% to 95% seen once; the top ten hold about 0.39%. The data are from a study of shared clonotypes between healthy human individuals. The sequencing input was naive CD4+ T cells from PBMCs. As to subset: CD45RA+ positively selected. The genes are TRBV7-8 and TRBJ2-1; the D is unclear. The TCR was taken from a man younger than 35 in good health. Some clones in this sample may be carry-over from other donors' samples. CDR3 nucleotide sequence: TGTGCCAGCAGCCCGTCGAGTTTCCAACCCTACAATGAGCAGTTCTTC. Protein product: CASSPSSFQPYNEQFF. Using reference TRBV7-8 and TRBJ2-1 for the parts outside the CDR3, the full variable domain is GAGVSQSPRYKVAKRGQDVALRCDPISGHVSLFWYQQALGQGPEFLTYFQNEAQLDKSGLPSDRFFAERPEGSVSTLKIQRTQQEDSAVYLCASSPSSFQPYNEQFFGPGTRLTVL.